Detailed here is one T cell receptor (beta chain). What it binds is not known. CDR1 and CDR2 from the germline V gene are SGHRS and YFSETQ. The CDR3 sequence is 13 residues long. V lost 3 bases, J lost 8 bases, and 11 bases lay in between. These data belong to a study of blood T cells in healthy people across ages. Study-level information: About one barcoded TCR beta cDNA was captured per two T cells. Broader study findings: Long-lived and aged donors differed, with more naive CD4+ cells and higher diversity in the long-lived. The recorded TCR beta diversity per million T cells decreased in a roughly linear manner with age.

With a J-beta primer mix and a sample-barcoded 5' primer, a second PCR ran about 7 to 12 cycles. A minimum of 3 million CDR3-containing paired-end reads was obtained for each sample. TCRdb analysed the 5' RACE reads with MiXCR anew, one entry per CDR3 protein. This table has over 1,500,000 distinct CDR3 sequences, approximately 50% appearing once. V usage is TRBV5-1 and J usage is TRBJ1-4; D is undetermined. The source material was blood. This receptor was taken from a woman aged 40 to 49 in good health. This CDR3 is CASSSTWNEKLFF. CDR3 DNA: TGCGCCAGCAGCTCAACGTGGAACGAAAAACTGTTTTTT. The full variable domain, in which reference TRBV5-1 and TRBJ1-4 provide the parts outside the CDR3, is KAGVTQTPRYLIKTRGQQVTLSCSPISGHRSVSWYQQTPGQGLQFLFEYFSETQRNKGNFPGRFSGRQFSNSRSEMNVSTLELGDSALYLCASSSTWNEKLFFGSGTQLSVL.